These T cell receptor beta chains were read from a single sample in a study of cytomegalovirus exposure and HLA in healthy donors. Using immunoSEQ multiplex PCR, the repertoire was profiled, and TCRdb retains in-frame clones only, with some absent. The table lists approximately 160,000 clones, about 71% of them singletons. What was sequenced was PBMCs. The source of these receptors is a woman aged 40 to 50 in good health and CMV-seropositive. CDR3s include the opening cysteine and the closing phenylalanine or tryptophan. The D gene is left open where the match is weak. Clone sizes are given selectively: once, few, many, or a class where the clone is expanded.

clone size: .
CDR3 length: 15
V gene: TRBV5-1
D gene: TRBD1
J gene: TRBJ2-1
CDR3 DNA: TGCGCCAGCATAGGGACAGGGGGATCGGACAATGAGCAGTTCTTC
CDR3 protein: CASIGTGGSDNEQFF

clone size: once
CDR3 length: 13
V gene: TRBV7-2
D gene: .
J gene: TRBJ1-1
CDR3 DNA: TGTGCCAGCAGCTTATATGGAACGGGTGAAGCTTTCTTT
CDR3 protein: CASSLYGTGEAFF

clone size: few
CDR3 length: 16
V gene: TRBV21-1
D gene: .
J gene: TRBJ2-2
CDR3 DNA: TGTGCCAGCAGCAACGGGGGGGGGCGGAACACCGGGGAGCTGTTTTTT
CDR3 protein: CASSNGGGRNTGELFF

clone size: .
CDR3 length: 14
V gene: TRBV4-1
D gene: .
J gene: TRBJ1-2
CDR3 DNA: TGCGCCAGCAGCGACTTTGGCAAAAACTATGGCTACACCTTC
CDR3 protein: CASSDFGKNYGYTF

clone size: .
CDR3 length: 16
V gene: TRBV19
D gene: TRBD2
J gene: TRBJ2-7
CDR3 DNA: TGTGCCAGTAGTCGACTAGCGGGGGGAAACTCCTACGAGCAGTACTTC
CDR3 protein: CASSRLAGGNSYEQYF

clone size: .
CDR3 length: 17
V gene: TRBV11-2
D gene: TRBD2
J gene: TRBJ2-2
CDR3 DNA: TGTGCCAGCAGCTTAGGGCTAGCGGGGGTAAACACCGGGGAGCTGTTTTTT
CDR3 protein: CASSLGLAGVNTGELFF

clone size: .
CDR3 length: 13
V gene: TRBV19
D gene: .
J gene: TRBJ1-3
CDR3 DNA: TGTGCCAGTCGGACAGTCTCTGGAAACACCATATATTTT
CDR3 protein: CASRTVSGNTIYF

clone size: .
CDR3 length: 15
V gene: TRBV4-2
D gene: .
J gene: TRBJ2-3
CDR3 DNA: TGTGCCAGCAGCCACCGGGGTGGGGATGGAGATACGCAGTATTTT
CDR3 protein: CASSHRGGDGDTQYF

clone size: .
CDR3 length: 15
V gene: TRBV5-6
D gene: .
J gene: TRBJ2-7
CDR3 DNA: TGTGCCAGCAGCTTGTCAGGACTCACATCTTACGAGCAGTACTTC
CDR3 protein: CASSLSGLTSYEQYF

clone size: .
CDR3 length: 15
V gene: TRBV19
D gene: TRBD1
J gene: TRBJ1-4
CDR3 DNA: TGTGCCAGTAAACAGGGGGACAGATTGTATGAAAAACTGTTTTTT
CDR3 protein: CASKQGDRLYEKLFF

clone size: once
CDR3 length: 13
V gene: TRBV6-5
D gene: TRBD2
J gene: TRBJ2-5
CDR3 DNA: TGTGCCAGCAGGCGGACTAGTCAAGAGACCCAGTACTTC
CDR3 protein: CASRRTSQETQYF

clone size: .
CDR3 length: 15
V gene: TRBV19
D gene: TRBD1
J gene: TRBJ1-2
CDR3 DNA: TGTGCCAGTAGTATGGACAGGGAACCTCCTTATGGCTACACCTTC
CDR3 protein: CASSMDREPPYGYTF

clone size: few
CDR3 length: 15
V gene: TRBV18
D gene: .
J gene: TRBJ1-1
CDR3 DNA: TGTGCCAGCTCACTTTACGCGTCCGAGAACACTGAAGCTTTCTTT
CDR3 protein: CASSLYASENTEAFF

clone size: few
CDR3 length: 15
V gene: TRBV10-3
D gene: TRBD1
J gene: TRBJ2-7
CDR3 DNA: TGTGCCATCAGTGATTCGACAGGGGCTGGCTACGAGCAGTACTTC
CDR3 protein: CAISDSTGAGYEQYF

clone size: .
CDR3 length: 13
V gene: TRBV7-8
D gene: TRBD1
J gene: TRBJ1-1
CDR3 DNA: TGTGCCAGCAGCTGGGGACAGGGGGTTGAAGCTTTCTTT
CDR3 protein: CASSWGQGVEAFF

clone size: .
CDR3 length: 16
V gene: TRBV6-5
D gene: .
J gene: TRBJ1-4
CDR3 DNA: TGTGCCAGCAGTTACTCGACGGGTAATCTTAATGAAAAACTGTTTTTT
CDR3 protein: CASSYSTGNLNEKLFF

clone size: .
CDR3 length: 17
V gene: TRBV4-3
D gene: TRBD2
J gene: TRBJ2-3
CDR3 DNA: TGCGCCAGCAGCCCTCGGGGGGGAAAAGGACTGTCAGATACGCAGTATTTT
CDR3 protein: CASSPRGGKGLSDTQYF

clone size: .
CDR3 length: 14
V gene: TRBV4-1
D gene: TRBD1
J gene: TRBJ2-3
CDR3 DNA: TGCGCCAGCAGCCGCCAGGGGGCTGGAGATACGCAGTATTTT
CDR3 protein: CASSRQGAGDTQYF

clone size: .
CDR3 length: 13
V gene: TRBV13
D gene: TRBD2
J gene: TRBJ2-7
CDR3 DNA: TGTGCCAGCAGAAGCGGGGGGGCCGGCGAGCAGTACTTC
CDR3 protein: CASRSGGAGEQYF

clone size: .
CDR3 length: 13
V gene: TRBV19
D gene: .
J gene: TRBJ1-5
CDR3 DNA: TGTGCCAGTAGTGCCCAGACAGCCCAGCCCCAGCATTTT
CDR3 protein: CASSAQTAQPQHF

clone size: once
CDR3 length: 13
V gene: TRBV7-9
D gene: TRBD1
J gene: TRBJ1-2
CDR3 DNA: TGTGCCAGCAGCGGGGACAGACCTTATGGCTACACCTTC
CDR3 protein: CASSGDRPYGYTF

clone size: few
CDR3 length: 15
V gene: TRBV19
D gene: .
J gene: TRBJ2-2
CDR3 DNA: TGTGCCAGTAGTTCGTGGACACCTAACACCGGGGAGCTGTTTTTT
CDR3 protein: CASSSWTPNTGELFF

clone size: .
CDR3 length: 15
V gene: TRBV5-1
D gene: TRBD1
J gene: TRBJ2-7
CDR3 DNA: TGCGCCAGCAGCTTGGGCGGGACAGGGTCCTACGAGCAGTACTTC
CDR3 protein: CASSLGGTGSYEQYF

clone size: .
CDR3 length: 13
V gene: TRBV27
D gene: .
J gene: TRBJ2-7
CDR3 DNA: TGTGCCAGCAGTTTTGGACAACACTACGAGCAGTACTTC
CDR3 protein: CASSFGQHYEQYF

clone size: .
CDR3 length: 14
V gene: TRBV5-3
D gene: .
J gene: TRBJ2-1
CDR3 DNA: TGTGCCAGAAGCTTTGTTCTCTCCTACAATGAGCAGTTCTTC
CDR3 protein: CARSFVLSYNEQFF

clone size: .
CDR3 length: 15
V gene: TRBV15
D gene: .
J gene: TRBJ2-7
CDR3 DNA: TGTGCCACCAGCCCCCGGGGGGCGGCTGCCTACGAGCAGTACTTC
CDR3 protein: CATSPRGAAAYEQYF

clone size: .
CDR3 length: 14
V gene: TRBV28
D gene: .
J gene: TRBJ2-1
CDR3 DNA: TGTGCCAGCAGTTTATCGAGTCCCCCCAATGAGCAGTTCTTC
CDR3 protein: CASSLSSPPNEQFF

clone size: .
CDR3 length: 17
V gene: TRBV4-3
D gene: .
J gene: TRBJ2-1
CDR3 DNA: TGCGCCAGCAGGGCGGCCGCGGGACAGATACCGGGCGATGAGCAGTTCTTC
CDR3 protein: CASRAAAGQIPGDEQFF

clone size: .
CDR3 length: 17
V gene: TRBV7-9
D gene: TRBD2
J gene: TRBJ2-1
CDR3 DNA: TGTGCCAGCACCGTCGGGGAGGGGCGGAGGCCATACAATGAGCAGTTCTTC
CDR3 protein: CASTVGEGRRPYNEQFF

clone size: .
CDR3 length: 15
V gene: TRBV15
D gene: .
J gene: TRBJ2-7
CDR3 DNA: TGTGCCACCAGCGGCGGAGCTGGGAGCTCCTACGAGCAGTACTTC
CDR3 protein: CATSGGAGSSYEQYF

clone size: .
CDR3 length: 15
V gene: TRBV5-1
D gene: .
J gene: TRBJ2-7
CDR3 DNA: TGCGCCAGCAGCCAAAACCCGGGAGACTGGTACGAGCAGTACTTC
CDR3 protein: CASSQNPGDWYEQYF

clone size: once
CDR3 length: 12
V gene: TRBV10-3
D gene: .
J gene: TRBJ1-1
CDR3 DNA: TGTGCCATCAGGGCTGGGGCTACTGAGGCTTTCTTT
CDR3 protein: CAIRAGATEAFF

clone size: .
CDR3 length: 12
V gene: TRBV7-9
D gene: .
J gene: TRBJ2-3
CDR3 DNA: TGTTCCAGCGGAGGGGTGTCAGATACGCAGTATTTT
CDR3 protein: CSSGGVSDTQYF

clone size: .
CDR3 length: 13
V gene: TRBV5-6
D gene: .
J gene: TRBJ2-3
CDR3 DNA: TGTGCCAGCAGCCCGGAGGATTGGGATACGCAGTATTTT
CDR3 protein: CASSPEDWDTQYF

clone size: .
CDR3 length: 15
V gene: TRBV5-1
D gene: TRBD2
J gene: TRBJ2-7
CDR3 DNA: TGCGCCAGCAGCAAAAGGGGAGGGGTGGCCTACGAGCAGTACTTC
CDR3 protein: CASSKRGGVAYEQYF

clone size: .
CDR3 length: 14
V gene: TRBV6-5
D gene: TRBD1
J gene: TRBJ2-7
CDR3 DNA: TGTGCCAGCAGCTCGACAGGGTCGGGCGACGAGCAGTACTTC
CDR3 protein: CASSSTGSGDEQYF

clone size: .
CDR3 length: 12
V gene: TRBV15
D gene: TRBD1
J gene: TRBJ1-1
CDR3 DNA: TGTGCCACCAGCAGATCAACAGGGGACGCTTTCTTT
CDR3 protein: CATSRSTGDAFF

clone size: .
CDR3 length: 13
V gene: TRBV9
D gene: TRBD1
J gene: TRBJ1-1
CDR3 DNA: TGTGCCAGCAGAGGGACAGGGGAAACTGAAGCTTTCTTT
CDR3 protein: CASRGTGETEAFF

clone size: .
CDR3 length: 14
V gene: TRBV15
D gene: TRBD1
J gene: TRBJ2-7
CDR3 DNA: TGTGCCACCAGCAACGACAGGGGGTCCTACGAGCAGTACTTC
CDR3 protein: CATSNDRGSYEQYF

clone size: few
CDR3 length: 14
V gene: TRBV27
D gene: TRBD1
J gene: TRBJ1-6
CDR3 DNA: TGTGCCAGCAGCCTGGGGACAGGGGAATCACCCCTCCACTTT
CDR3 protein: CASSLGTGESPLHF

clone size: .
CDR3 length: 13
V gene: TRBV18
D gene: .
J gene: TRBJ1-6
CDR3 DNA: TGTGCCAGCTCACCAGGGCTTGATTCACCCCTCCACTTT
CDR3 protein: CASSPGLDSPLHF

clone size: few
CDR3 length: 14
V gene: TRBV7-9
D gene: .
J gene: TRBJ1-4
CDR3 DNA: TGTTCCAGCAGCGATAGCTTGGAGTTTGAAAAACTGTTTTTT
CDR3 protein: CSSSDSLEFEKLFF

clone size: .
CDR3 length: 17
V gene: TRBV23-1
D gene: TRBD1
J gene: TRBJ1-4
CDR3 DNA: TGCGCCAGCAGTCAACCGTCCCGGGACAGGGAAAATGAAAAACTGTTTTTT
CDR3 protein: CASSQPSRDRENEKLFF

clone size: .
CDR3 length: 13
V gene: TRBV27
D gene: .
J gene: TRBJ1-1
CDR3 DNA: TGTGCCAGCAGCCGTTCAGGAAACACTGAAGCTTTCTTT
CDR3 protein: CASSRSGNTEAFF

clone size: few
CDR3 length: 15
V gene: TRBV4-1
D gene: TRBD2
J gene: TRBJ2-1
CDR3 DNA: TGCGCCAGCAGCCAAGATCGGGGCGGGGGTAATGAGCAGTTCTTC
CDR3 protein: CASSQDRGGGNEQFF

clone size: few
CDR3 length: 13
V gene: TRBV5-6
D gene: .
J gene: TRBJ2-7
CDR3 DNA: TGTGCCAGCAGCTTCCCCGGGGGTGACGAGCAGTACTTC
CDR3 protein: CASSFPGGDEQYF